The clone carrying this TCR beta chain was recorded at least ten times. The record originates from a study of T cells in Graves' hyperthyroidism and ophthalmopathy. The CDR3 regions of TCR beta were amplified from RNA transcripts. A first-round RT-PCR of the TCR CDR3 used the HTBI primer set. Each CDR3 protein gets one entry after TCRdb re-called the multiplex PCR reads with MiXCR. The profile shows roughly 250,000 distinct CDR3 sequences, about 17% of them singletons. The CDR3 sequence is 11 residues long. The germline CDR1 and CDR2 sequences are WSHSY and SAAADI. The V and J ends lost 0 bases and 5 bases respectively, with 2 bases between them.

This sequence joins TRBV10-2 and TRBJ2-7; D unclear. The sample taken for sequencing was blood. This TCR was recovered from a woman aged 18-35 years with Graves' ophthalmopathy. CDR3 in DNA: TGCGCCAGCAGTGAGTCTCACGAGCAGTACTTC. It encodes CASSESHEQYF.